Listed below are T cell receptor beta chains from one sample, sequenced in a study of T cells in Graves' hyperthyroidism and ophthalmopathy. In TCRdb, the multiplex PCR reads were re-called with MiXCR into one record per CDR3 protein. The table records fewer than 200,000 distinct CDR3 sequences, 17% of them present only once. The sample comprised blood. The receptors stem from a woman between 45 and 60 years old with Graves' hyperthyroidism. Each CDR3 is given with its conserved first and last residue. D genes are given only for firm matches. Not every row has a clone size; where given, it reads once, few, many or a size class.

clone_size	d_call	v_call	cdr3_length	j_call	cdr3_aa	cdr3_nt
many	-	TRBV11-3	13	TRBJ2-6	CASSLGGANVLTF	TGTGCCAGCAGCTTAGGCGGGGCCAACGTCCTGACTTTC
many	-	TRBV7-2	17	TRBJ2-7	CASSWNSGGGPGYEQYF	TGTGCCAGCAGCTGGAATTCGGGAGGGGGCCCCGGGTACGAGCAGTACTTC
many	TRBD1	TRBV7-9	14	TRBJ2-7	CASSPGQGLNEQYF	TGTGCCAGCAGCCCCGGACAGGGTCTGAACGAGCAGTACTTC
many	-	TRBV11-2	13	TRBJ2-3	CASSSGSPDTQYF	TGTGCCAGCAGCTCAGGGAGTCCAGATACGCAGTATTTT
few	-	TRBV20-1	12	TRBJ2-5	CSAKTIQETQYF	TGCAGTGCTAAGACAATCCAAGAGACCCAGTACTTC
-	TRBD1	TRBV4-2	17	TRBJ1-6	CASGQDSPMRQGSPLHF	TGTGCCAGCGGCCAAGATAGCCCGATGAGACAGGGTTCACCCCTCCACTTT
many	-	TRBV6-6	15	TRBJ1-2	CASSYKPLGGYGYTF	TGTGCCAGCAGTTACAAACCTTTAGGGGGCTATGGCTACACCTTC
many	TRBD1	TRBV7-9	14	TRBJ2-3	CASRQGTGGDTQYF	TGTGCCAGCAGGCAAGGGACAGGCGGTGATACGCAGTATTTT
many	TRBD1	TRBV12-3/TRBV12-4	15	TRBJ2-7	CASSPSGTGGDEQYF	TGTGCCAGCAGCCCCTCCGGGACAGGGGGAGATGAGCAGTACTTC
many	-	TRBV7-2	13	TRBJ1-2	CASSFSGGVGYTF	TGTGCCAGCAGCTTCTCTGGGGGCGTTGGCTACACCTTC
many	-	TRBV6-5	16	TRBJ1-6	CASSYSEGRGNSPLHF	TGTGCCAGCAGTTACTCGGAGGGGCGGGGTAATTCACCCCTCCACTTT
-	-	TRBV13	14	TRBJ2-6	CASSPPGGANVLTF	TGTGCCAGCAGCCCCCCGGGAGGGGCCAACGTCCTGACTTTC
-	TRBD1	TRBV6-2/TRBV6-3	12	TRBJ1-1	CASVSKGASAFF	TGTGCCAGCGTCTCGAAGGGGGCTTCAGCTTTCTTT
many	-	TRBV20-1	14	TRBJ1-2	CSARDRVFNYGYTF	TGCAGTGCTAGAGATCGGGTATTTAACTATGGCTACACCTTC
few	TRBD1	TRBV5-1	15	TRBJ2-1	CASSLAQGVTDEQFF	TGCGCCAGCAGCTTGGCCCAGGGGGTTACAGATGAGCAGTTCTTC
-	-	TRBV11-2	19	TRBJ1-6	CASSLDSRPTSSYNSPLHF	TGTGCCAGCAGCTTAGATTCCCGGCCGACGAGCTCCTATAATTCACCCCTCCACTTT
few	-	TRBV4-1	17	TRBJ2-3	CASSQDPPGSGTDTQYF	TGCGCCAGCAGCCAAGACCCCCCAGGGTCGGGCACAGATACGCAGTATTTT
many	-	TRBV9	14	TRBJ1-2	CASSLDSHTGGYTF	TGTGCCAGCAGCTTGGACAGCCACACAGGTGGCTACACCTTC
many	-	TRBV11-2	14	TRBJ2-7	CASTVGTGSYEQYF	TGTGCCAGCACCGTGGGGACGGGCTCCTACGAGCAGTACTTC
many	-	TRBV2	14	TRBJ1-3	CASSGARTGNTIYF	TGTGCCAGCAGTGGTGCCCGGACTGGAAACACCATATATTTT
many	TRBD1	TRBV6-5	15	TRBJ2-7	CASSYTGGAQWSPYF	TGTGCCAGCAGTTACACAGGGGGCGCGCAGTGGTCCCCCTACTTC
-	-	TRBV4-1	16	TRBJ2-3	CASSQARTWATDTQYF	TGCGCCAGCAGCCAAGCCAGGACTTGGGCCACAGATACGCAGTATTTT
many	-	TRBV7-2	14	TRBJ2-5	CASSLAGGMGTQYF	TGTGCCAGCAGCTTAGCTGGCGGGATGGGGACCCAGTACTTC
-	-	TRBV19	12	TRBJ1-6	CASSQGERALHF	TGTGCCAGTAGCCAAGGGGAGAGGGCCCTCCACTTT
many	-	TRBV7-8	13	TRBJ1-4	CASSLWGGEKLFF	TGTGCCAGCAGCTTATGGGGGGGGGAAAAACTGTTTTTT
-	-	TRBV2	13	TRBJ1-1	CASSEFVDSEAFF	TGTGCCAGCAGTGAATTTGTAGACAGTGAAGCTTTCTTT
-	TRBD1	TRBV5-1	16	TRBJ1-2	CASSQDRTRLNYGYTF	TGCGCCAGCAGCCAGGACAGGACGAGACTTAACTATGGCTACACCTTC
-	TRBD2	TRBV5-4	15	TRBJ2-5	CASSRDYRTKETQYF	TGTGCCAGCAGCCGGGACTACCGAACCAAGGAGACCCAGTACTTC
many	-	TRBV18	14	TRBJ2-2	CASSRGQNTGELFF	TGTGCCAGCTCCCGAGGACAGAACACCGGGGAGCTGTTTTTT
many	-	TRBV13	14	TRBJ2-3	CASRRGLRTDTQYF	TGTGCCAGCAGGCGGGGGCTGAGAACAGATACGCAGTATTTT
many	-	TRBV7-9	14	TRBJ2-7	CASSFVETDYEQYF	TGTGCCAGCAGCTTTGTCGAAACAGATTACGAGCAGTACTTC
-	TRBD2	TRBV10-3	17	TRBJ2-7	CAISDPYLTSGSYEQYF	TGTGCCATCAGTGATCCCTATTTGACTAGCGGGAGCTACGAGCAGTACTTC
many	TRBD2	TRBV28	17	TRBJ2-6	CASSSLAGEAGANVLTF	TGTGCCAGCAGTTCCCTAGCGGGAGAAGCTGGGGCCAACGTCCTGACTTTC
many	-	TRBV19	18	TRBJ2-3	CASSIRSLVATSTDTQYF	TGTGCCAGTAGTATTAGGTCTTTGGTAGCGACTAGCACAGATACGCAGTATTTT
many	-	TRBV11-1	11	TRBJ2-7	CASSSAYEQYF	TGTGCCAGCAGCTCCGCTTACGAGCAGTACTTC
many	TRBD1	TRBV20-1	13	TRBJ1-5	CSANQDRDQPQHF	TGCAGTGCCAACCAAGACAGGGATCAGCCCCAGCATTTT
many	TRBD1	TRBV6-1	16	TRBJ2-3	CASSYLQGTTTDTQYF	TGTGCCAGCAGCTATCTACAGGGGACAACAACAGATACGCAGTATTTT
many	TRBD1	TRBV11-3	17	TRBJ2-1	CASSNTGEKGSYNEQFF	TGTGCCAGCAGTAATACAGGGGAAAAAGGGTCCTACAATGAGCAGTTCTTC
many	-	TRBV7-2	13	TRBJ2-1	CASSLGSYNEQFF	TGTGCCAGCAGCTTAGGCAGCTACAATGAGCAGTTCTTC
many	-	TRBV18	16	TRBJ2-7	CASSPREASGGYEQYF	TGTGCCAGCTCACCCCGGGAGGCCTCAGGGGGCTACGAGCAGTACTTC
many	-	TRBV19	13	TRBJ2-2	CASSQVSGGELFF	TGTGCCAGTAGCCAAGTTAGCGGAGGGGAGCTGTTTTTT
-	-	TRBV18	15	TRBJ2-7	CASSPRGSSSYEQYF	TGTGCCAGCTCACCTCGGGGGTCCAGTTCCTACGAGCAGTACTTC
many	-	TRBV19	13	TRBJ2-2	CASSISVTGELFF	TGTGCCAGTAGTATCTCGGTTACCGGGGAGCTGTTTTTT
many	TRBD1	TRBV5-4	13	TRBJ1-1	CASTVKGQNEAFF	TGTGCCAGCACCGTAAAGGGACAGAATGAAGCTTTCTTT
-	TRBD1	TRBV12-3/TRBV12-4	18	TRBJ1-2	CASSLSVQGAHRHYGYTF	TGTGCCAGCAGCCTGTCGGTACAGGGGGCGCACCGGCACTATGGCTACACCTTC
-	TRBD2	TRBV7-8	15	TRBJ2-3	CASSLERDLKDTQYF	TGTGCCAGCAGCCTAGAGCGGGACTTAAAGGATACGCAGTATTTT
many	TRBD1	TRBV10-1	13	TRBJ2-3	CASSSGTVDTQYF	TGCGCCAGCAGTTCCGGGACAGTAGATACGCAGTATTTT
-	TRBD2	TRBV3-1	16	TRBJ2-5	CASSLGLAGGVETQYF	TGTGCCAGCAGCCTGGGACTAGCGGGAGGAGTAGAGACCCAGTACTTC
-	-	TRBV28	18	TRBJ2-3	CASRFHALQGDLTDTQYF	TGTGCCAGCAGATTCCACGCCCTCCAGGGAGACCTCACAGATACGCAGTATTTT
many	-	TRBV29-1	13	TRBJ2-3	CSVRDLLTDTQYF	TGCAGCGTTCGGGACCTTCTCACAGATACGCAGTATTTT
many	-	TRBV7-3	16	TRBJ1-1	CASSPSSGAGVSEAFF	TGTGCCAGCAGCCCAAGCTCCGGAGCAGGGGTGAGTGAAGCTTTCTTT